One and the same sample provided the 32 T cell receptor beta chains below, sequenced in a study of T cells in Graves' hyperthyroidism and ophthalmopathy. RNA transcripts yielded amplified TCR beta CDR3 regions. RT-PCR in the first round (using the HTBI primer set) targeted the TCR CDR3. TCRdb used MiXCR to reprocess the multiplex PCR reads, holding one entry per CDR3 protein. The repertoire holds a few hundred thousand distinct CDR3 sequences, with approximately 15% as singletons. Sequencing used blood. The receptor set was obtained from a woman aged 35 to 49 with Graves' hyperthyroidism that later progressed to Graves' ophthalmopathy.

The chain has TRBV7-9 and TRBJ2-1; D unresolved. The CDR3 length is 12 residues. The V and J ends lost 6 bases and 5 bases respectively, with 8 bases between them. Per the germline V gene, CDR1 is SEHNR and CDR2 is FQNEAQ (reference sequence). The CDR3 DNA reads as TGTGCCAGCAGGGGCGCCAACAATGAGCAGTTCTTC. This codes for CASRGANNEQFF.

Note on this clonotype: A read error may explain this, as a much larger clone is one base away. In DNA form, the CDR3 reads TGTGCCAGCAGTGAAAGCAGGACCGGCCAAGAGACCCAGTACTTC. Protein sequence: CASSESRTGQETQYF. This chain joins TRBV28 and TRBJ2-5, with no clear D. The CDR3 length is 15 residues. In germline, CDR1 is MDHEN, CDR2 SYDVKM. V was clipped by 5 bases and J by 1 base, with 14 bases between them.

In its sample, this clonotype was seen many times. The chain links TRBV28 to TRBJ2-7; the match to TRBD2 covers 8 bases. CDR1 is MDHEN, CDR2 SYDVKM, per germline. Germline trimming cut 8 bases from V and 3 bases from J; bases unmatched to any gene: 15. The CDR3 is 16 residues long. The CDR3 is CASPFRRGDLVYEQYF. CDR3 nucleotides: TGTGCCAGCCCCTTCCGGCGGGGGGATCTTGTCTACGAGCAGTACTTC.

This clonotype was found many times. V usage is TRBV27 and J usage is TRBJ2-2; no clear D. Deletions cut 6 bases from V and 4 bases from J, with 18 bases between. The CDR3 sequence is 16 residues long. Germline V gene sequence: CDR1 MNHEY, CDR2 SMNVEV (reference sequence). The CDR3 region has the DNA TGTGCCAGCAGCTTCACCCGATTTTCCGCCACCGGGGAGCTGTTTTTT. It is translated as CASSFTRFSATGELFF.

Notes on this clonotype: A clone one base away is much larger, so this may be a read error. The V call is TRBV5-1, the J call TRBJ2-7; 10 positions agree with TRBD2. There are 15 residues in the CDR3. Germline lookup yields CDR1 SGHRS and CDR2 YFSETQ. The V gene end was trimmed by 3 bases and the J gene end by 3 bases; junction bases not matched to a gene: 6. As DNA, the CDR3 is TGCGCCAGCAGCTCGGGTCCTAGCGGGAGCTACGAGCAGTACTTC. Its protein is CASSSGPSGSYEQYF.

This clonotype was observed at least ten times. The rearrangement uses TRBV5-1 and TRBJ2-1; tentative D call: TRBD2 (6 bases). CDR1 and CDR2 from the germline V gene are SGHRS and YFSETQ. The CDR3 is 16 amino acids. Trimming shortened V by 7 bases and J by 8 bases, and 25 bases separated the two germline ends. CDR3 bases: TGCGCCAGCCTTAAGGAAACCGGGACTTCCTTGGATGAGCAGTTCTTC. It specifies CASLKETGTSLDEQFF. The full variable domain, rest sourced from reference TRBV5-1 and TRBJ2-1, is KAGVTQTPRYLIKTRGQQVTLSCSPISGHRSVSWYQQTPGQGLQFLFEYFSETQRNKGNFPGRFSGRQFSNSRSEMNVSTLELGDSALYLCASLKETGTSLDEQFFGPGTRLTVL.

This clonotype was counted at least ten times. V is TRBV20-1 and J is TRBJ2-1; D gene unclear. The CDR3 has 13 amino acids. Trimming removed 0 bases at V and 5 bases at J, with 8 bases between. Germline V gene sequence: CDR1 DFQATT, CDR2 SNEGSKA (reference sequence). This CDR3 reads CSARDVLHNEQFF. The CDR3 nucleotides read TGCAGTGCTAGAGATGTACTACACAATGAGCAGTTCTTC.

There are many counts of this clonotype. The CDR3 region has the DNA TGTGCCAGCAGATCCCTTCGTGATGCTTCCCCAGGGGAGTACTTC. Protein: CASRSLRDASPGEYF. V is TRBV11-2 and J is TRBJ2-7; possibly TRBD1 for D (6 bases). The V end was cut by 6 bases, the J end by 11 bases, with 26 bases between. Germline values: CDR1 SGHAT, CDR2 FQNNGV. CDR3 length equals 15 residues. Combining the CDR3 with reference TRBV11-2 and TRBJ2-7 gives the whole variable domain EAGVAQSPRYKIIEKRQSVAFWCNPISGHATLYWYQQILGQGPKLLIQFQNNGVVDDSQLPKDRFSAERLKGVDSTLKIQPAKLEDSAVYLCASRSLRDASPGEYFGPGTRLTVT.

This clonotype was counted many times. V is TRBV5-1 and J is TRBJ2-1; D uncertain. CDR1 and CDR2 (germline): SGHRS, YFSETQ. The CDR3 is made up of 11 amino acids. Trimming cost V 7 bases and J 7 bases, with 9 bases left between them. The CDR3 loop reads CASDLGNEQFF. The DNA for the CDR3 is TGCGCCAGCGACCTAGGAAATGAGCAGTTCTTC.

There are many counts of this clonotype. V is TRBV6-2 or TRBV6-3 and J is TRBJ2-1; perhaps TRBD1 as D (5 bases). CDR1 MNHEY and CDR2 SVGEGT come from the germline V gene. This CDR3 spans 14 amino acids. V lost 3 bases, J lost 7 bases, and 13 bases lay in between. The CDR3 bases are TGTGCCAGCAGTTATCAGGGCTTAGTGAATGAGCAGTTCTTC. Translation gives CASSYQGLVNEQFF.

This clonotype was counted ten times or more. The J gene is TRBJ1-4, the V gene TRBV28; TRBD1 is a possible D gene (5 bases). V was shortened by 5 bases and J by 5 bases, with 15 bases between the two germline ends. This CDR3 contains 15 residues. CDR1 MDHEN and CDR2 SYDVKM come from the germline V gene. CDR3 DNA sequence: TGTGCCAGCAGTCCCTGGGACGGACCAAATGAAAAACTGTTTTTT. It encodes CASSPWDGPNEKLFF.

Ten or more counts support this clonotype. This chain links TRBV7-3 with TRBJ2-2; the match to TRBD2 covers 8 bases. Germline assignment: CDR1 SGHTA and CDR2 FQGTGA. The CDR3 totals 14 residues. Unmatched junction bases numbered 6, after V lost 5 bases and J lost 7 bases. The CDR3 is CASSPGTSGGELFF. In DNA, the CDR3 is TGTGCCAGCAGCCCCGGAACTAGCGGCGGGGAGCTGTTTTTT.

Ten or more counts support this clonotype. The CDR3 spells CSVDKSVSYNEQFF. The CDR3 coding sequence is TGCAGCGTTGATAAGAGCGTCTCCTACAATGAGCAGTTCTTC. V gene TRBV29-1 combines with J gene TRBJ2-1; D not resolved. CDR3 length: 14 amino acids. Trimming cost V 3 bases and J 0 bases, with 9 bases left between them. The V gene's germline CDR1 is SQVTM and CDR2 ANQGSEA.

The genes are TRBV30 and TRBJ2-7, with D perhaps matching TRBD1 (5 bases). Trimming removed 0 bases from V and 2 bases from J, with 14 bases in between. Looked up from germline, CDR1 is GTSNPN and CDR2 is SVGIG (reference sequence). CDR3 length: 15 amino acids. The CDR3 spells CAWSVWVGAAYEQYF. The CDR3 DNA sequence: TGTGCCTGGAGTGTATGGGTAGGGGCGGCCTACGAGCAGTACTTC.

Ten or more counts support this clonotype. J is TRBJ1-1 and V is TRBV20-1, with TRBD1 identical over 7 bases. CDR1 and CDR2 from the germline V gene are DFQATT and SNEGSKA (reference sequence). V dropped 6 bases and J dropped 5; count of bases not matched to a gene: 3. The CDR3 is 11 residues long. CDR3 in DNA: TGCAGTGCATCGACAGGGACTGAAGCTTTCTTT. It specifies CSASTGTEAFF.

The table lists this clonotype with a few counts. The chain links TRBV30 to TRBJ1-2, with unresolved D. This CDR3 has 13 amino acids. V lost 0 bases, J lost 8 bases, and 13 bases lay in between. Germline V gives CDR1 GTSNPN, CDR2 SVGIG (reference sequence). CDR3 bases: TGTGCCTGGAGTGTTGGTCAGCTGGCCGGCTACACCTTC. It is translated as CAWSVGQLAGYTF.

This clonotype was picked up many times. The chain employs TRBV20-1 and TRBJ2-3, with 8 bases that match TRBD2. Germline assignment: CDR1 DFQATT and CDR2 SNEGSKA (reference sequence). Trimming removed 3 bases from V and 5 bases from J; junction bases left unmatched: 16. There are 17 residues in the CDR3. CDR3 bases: TGCAGTGCTAGGGGGGCCCATGGGTTGCTAGCGGGAGATACGCAGTATTTT. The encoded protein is CSARGAHGLLAGDTQYF.

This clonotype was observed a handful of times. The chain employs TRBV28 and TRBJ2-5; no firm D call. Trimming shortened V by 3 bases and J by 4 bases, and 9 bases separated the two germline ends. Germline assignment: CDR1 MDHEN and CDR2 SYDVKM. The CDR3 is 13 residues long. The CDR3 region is CASSFVWGETQYF. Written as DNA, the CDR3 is TGTGCCAGCAGTTTCGTCTGGGGAGAGACCCAGTACTTC.

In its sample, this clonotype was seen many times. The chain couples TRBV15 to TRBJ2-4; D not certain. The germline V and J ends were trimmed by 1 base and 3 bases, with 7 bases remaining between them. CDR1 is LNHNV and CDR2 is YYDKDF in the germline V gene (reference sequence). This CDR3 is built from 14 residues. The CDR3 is CATSRVAHKNIQYF. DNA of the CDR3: TGTGCCACCAGCAGAGTAGCCCACAAAAACATTCAGTACTTC. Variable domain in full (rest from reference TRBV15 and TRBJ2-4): DAMVIQNPRYQVTQFGKPVTLSCSQTLNHNVMYWYQQKSSQAPKLLFHYYDKDFNNEADTPDNFQSRRPNTSFCFLDIRSPGLGDTAMYLCATSRVAHKNIQYFGAGTRLSVL.

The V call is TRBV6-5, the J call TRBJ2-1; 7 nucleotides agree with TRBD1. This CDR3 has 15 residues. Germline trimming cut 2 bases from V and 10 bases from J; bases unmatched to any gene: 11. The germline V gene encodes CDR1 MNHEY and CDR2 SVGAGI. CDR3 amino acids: CASSYTGTELEEQFF. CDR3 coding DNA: TGTGCCAGCAGTTACACCGGGACAGAACTAGAAGAGCAGTTCTTC.

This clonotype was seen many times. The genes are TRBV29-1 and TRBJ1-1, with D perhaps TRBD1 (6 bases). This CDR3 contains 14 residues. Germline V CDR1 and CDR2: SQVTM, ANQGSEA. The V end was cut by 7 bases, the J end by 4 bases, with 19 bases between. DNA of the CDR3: TGCAGCGCCTTAGACTTAGGGACAAGCACTGAAGCTTTCTTT. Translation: CSALDLGTSTEAFF.

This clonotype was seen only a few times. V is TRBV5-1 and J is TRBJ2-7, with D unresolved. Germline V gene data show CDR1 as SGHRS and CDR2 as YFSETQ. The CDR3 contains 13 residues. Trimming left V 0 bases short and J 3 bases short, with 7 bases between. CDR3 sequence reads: CASSLGPFYEQYF. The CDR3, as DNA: TGCGCCAGCAGCTTGGGACCCTTCTACGAGCAGTACTTC.

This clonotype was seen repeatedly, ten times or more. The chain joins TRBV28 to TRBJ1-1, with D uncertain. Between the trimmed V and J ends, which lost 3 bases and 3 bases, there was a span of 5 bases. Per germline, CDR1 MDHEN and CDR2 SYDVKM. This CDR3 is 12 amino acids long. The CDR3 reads CASSLVYTEAFF. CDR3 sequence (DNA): TGTGCCAGCAGTTTGGTGTACACTGAAGCTTTCTTT.

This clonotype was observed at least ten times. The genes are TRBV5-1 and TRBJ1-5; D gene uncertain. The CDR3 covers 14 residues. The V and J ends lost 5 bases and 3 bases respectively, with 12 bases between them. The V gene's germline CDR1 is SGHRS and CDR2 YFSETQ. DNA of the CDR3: TGCGCCAGCAGTATGGAAGGGCTCAATCAGCCCCAGCATTTT. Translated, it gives CASSMEGLNQPQHF. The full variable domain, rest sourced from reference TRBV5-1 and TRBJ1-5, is KAGVTQTPRYLIKTRGQQVTLSCSPISGHRSVSWYQQTPGQGLQFLFEYFSETQRNKGNFPGRFSGRQFSNSRSEMNVSTLELGDSALYLCASSMEGLNQPQHFGDGTRLSIL.

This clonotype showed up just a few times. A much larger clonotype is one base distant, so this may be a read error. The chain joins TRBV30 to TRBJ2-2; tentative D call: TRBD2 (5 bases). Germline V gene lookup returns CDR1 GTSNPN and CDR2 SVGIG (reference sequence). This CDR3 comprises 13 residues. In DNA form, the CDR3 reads TGTGCCCACCGACCCGTAGTCACCGGGGAGCCGTTTTTT. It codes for CAHRPVVTGEPFF.

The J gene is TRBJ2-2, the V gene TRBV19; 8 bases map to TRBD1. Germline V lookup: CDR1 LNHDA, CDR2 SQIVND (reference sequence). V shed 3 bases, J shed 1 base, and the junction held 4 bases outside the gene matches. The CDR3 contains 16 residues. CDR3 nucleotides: TGTGCCAGTAGTATTCCCACAGGGGGGAACACCGGGGAGCTGTTTTTT. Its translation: CASSIPTGGNTGELFF.

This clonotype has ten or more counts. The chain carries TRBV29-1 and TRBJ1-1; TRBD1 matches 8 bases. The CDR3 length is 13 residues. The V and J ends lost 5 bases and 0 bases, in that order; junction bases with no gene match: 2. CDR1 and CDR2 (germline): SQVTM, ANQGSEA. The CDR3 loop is CSVLRGLNTEAFF. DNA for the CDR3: TGCAGCGTTCTCAGGGGGCTGAACACTGAAGCTTTCTTT.

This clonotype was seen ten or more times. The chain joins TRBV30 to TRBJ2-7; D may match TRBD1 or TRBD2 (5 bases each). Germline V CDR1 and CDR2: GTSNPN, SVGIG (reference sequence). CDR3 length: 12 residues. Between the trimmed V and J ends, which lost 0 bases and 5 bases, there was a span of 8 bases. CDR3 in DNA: TGTGCCTGGAGTGTACTAGGGGACGAGCAGTACTTC. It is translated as CAWSVLGDEQYF.

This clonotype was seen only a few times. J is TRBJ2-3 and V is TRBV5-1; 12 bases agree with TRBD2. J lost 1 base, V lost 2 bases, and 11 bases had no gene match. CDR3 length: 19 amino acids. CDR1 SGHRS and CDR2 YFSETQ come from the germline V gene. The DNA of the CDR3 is TGCGCCAGCAGCTTACGTTCGCTAGCGGGAGGGCCAGGCACAGATACGCAGTATTTT. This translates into CASSLRSLAGGPGTDTQYF.

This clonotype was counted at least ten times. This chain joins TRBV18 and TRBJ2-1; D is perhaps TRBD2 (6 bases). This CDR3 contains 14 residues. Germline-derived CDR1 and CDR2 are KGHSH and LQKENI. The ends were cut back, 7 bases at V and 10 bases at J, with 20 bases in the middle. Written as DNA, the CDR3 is TGTGCCAGCTTTGAATTCCGGGAGAGTAAGGAGCAGTTCTTC. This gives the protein CASFEFRESKEQFF.

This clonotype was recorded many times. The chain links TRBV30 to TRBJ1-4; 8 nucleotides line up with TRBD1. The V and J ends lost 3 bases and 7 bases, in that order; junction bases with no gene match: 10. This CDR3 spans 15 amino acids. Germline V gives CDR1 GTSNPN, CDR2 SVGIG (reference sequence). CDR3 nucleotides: TGTGCCTGGAGCGTCTCCGGGACAGGCGCTGAAAAACTGTTTTTT. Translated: CAWSVSGTGAEKLFF.

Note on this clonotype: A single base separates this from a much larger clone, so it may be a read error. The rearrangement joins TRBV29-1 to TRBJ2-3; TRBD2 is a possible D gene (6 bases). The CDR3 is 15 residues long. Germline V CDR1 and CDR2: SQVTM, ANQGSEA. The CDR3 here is CSVEGGKGSTDSQYF. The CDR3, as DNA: TGCAGCGTTGAGGGCGGGAAAGGGAGCACAGATTCGCAGTATTTT.